Shown below are 27 T cell receptor beta chains from a single sample sequenced in a study of shared clonotypes between healthy human individuals. TCRdb's copy holds only in-frame clones and misses some; the assay was immunoSEQ multiplex PCR. The data hold approximately 980,000 clones, with about 80% observed a single time. The source material was memory CD4+ T cells sorted from blood. The subset here: CD45RA-negative fraction. The source of these receptors is a man aged 18 to 35 in good health.

This chain joins TRBV2 and TRBJ2-7, with 7 positions matching TRBD2. Germline V CDR1 and CDR2: SNHLY, FYNNEI. The CDR3 has 14 amino acids. The V and J ends lost 5 bases and 2 bases, in that order; junction bases with no gene match: 6. The CDR3 sequence: CASSFTLAAYEQYF. CDR3 coding DNA: TGTGCCAGCAGTTTTACTCTAGCGGCCTACGAGCAGTACTTC.

V and J are TRBV18 and TRBJ2-2; 8 bases align to TRBD2. CDR1 is KGHSH and CDR2 is LQKENI in the germline V gene. CDR3 length: 16 amino acids. The V and J ends lost 0 bases and 3 bases, in that order; junction bases with no gene match: 3. CDR3 sequence reads: CASSPPTGGDTGELFF. CDR3 nucleotide sequence: TGTGCCAGCTCACCACCCACGGGAGGGGACACCGGGGAGCTGTTTTTT.

As concerns this clone: The junction does not match germline at one end; this may be a read error. The chain recombines TRBV30 with TRBJ2-1, with D perhaps given as TRBD1 or TRBD2 (5 bases each). Germline-derived CDR1 and CDR2 are GTSNPN and SVGIG (reference sequence). The CDR3 is 17 residues long. The CDR3 loop is CAWSVRGYTTRYDEQFF. DNA of the CDR3: TGTGCCTGGAGTGTACGGGGCTATACGACACGCTACGATGAGCAGTTCTTC. Combining the CDR3 with reference TRBV30 and TRBJ2-1 gives the whole variable domain SQTIHQWPATLVQPVGSPLSLECTVEGTSNPNLYWYRQAAGRGLQLLFYSVGIGQISSEVPQNLSASRPQDRQFILSSKKLLLSDSGFYLCAWSVRGYTTRYDEQFFGPGTRLTVL.

The chain employs TRBV5-6 and TRBJ1-3; D remains unclear. Per germline, CDR1 SGHDT and CDR2 YYEEEE. Trimming cost V 0 bases and J 4 bases, with 5 bases left between them. This CDR3 is built from 13 residues. Written as DNA, the CDR3 is TGTGCCAGCAGCTTGGTCACAGGAAACACCATATATTTT. Amino acids: CASSLVTGNTIYF.

V and J are TRBV7-2 and TRBJ1-2; TRBD1 is a possible D gene (5 bases). The CDR3 is made up of 13 amino acids. Trimming pared 1 base from V and 9 bases from J, leaving 12 bases between. The germline V gene has CDR1 SGHTA and CDR2 FQGNSA. The CDR3 sequence is CASSLGAGGSYTF. As DNA, the CDR3 is TGTGCCAGCAGCTTAGGGGCCGGGGGTAGCTACACCTTC.

The rearrangement joins TRBV29-1 to TRBJ2-6, with D tentatively TRBD1 (6 bases). This CDR3 comprises 13 residues. Trimming removed 6 bases from V and 0 bases from J, with 6 bases in between. The germline CDR1 and CDR2 sequences are SQVTM and ANQGSEA. The CDR3 sequence is CSVGHSGANVLTF. The CDR3 DNA follows: TGCAGCGTGGGACACTCTGGGGCCAACGTCCTGACTTTC.

This chain joins TRBV6-5 and TRBJ2-2; the match to TRBD1 covers 7 bases. After removal of 9 bases from V and 6 bases from J, the junction contained 4 bases not matched to a gene. Germline-derived CDR1 and CDR2 are MNHEY and SVGAGI. The CDR3 contains 12 residues. The CDR3 reads CASHRGAGELFF. For the CDR3, the DNA is TGTGCCAGTCACAGGGGAGCCGGGGAGCTGTTTTTT.

The genes are TRBV9 and TRBJ2-7, with D perhaps given as TRBD1 or TRBD2 (5 bases each). In germline, CDR1 is SGDLS, CDR2 YYNGEE. Trimming shortened V by 0 bases and J by 1 base, and 8 bases separated the two germline ends. This CDR3 is built from 14 residues. The CDR3 here is CASSVGWGSYEQYF. The CDR3 nucleotides are TGTGCCAGCAGCGTAGGTTGGGGGTCCTACGAGCAGTACTTC.

The V gene is TRBV29-1, the J gene TRBJ1-5; possible D gene TRBD1, 5 bases. V was shortened by 0 bases and J by 9 bases, with 12 bases between the two germline ends. Germline CDR1 and CDR2: SQVTM and ANQGSEA. The CDR3 is 13 residues long. CDR3 bases: TGCAGCGTTGAAGATCTATCTGGGGGGCCCCAGCATTTT. It is translated as CSVEDLSGGPQHF. The complete variable domain, with remaining parts taken from reference TRBV29-1 and TRBJ1-5, reads SAVISQKPSRDICQRGTSLTIQCQVDSQVTMMFWYRQQPGQSLTLIATANQGSEATYESGFVIDKFPISRPNLTFSTLTVSNMSPEDSSIYLCSVEDLSGGPQHFGDGTRLSIL.

V gene TRBV28 combines with J gene TRBJ2-7; TRBD2 aligns across 9 bases. The CDR3 totals 15 residues. Per germline, CDR1 MDHEN and CDR2 SYDVKM. V was clipped by 6 bases and J by 0 bases; unmatched bases: 6. This chain's CDR3 is CASRPGGGASYEQYF. The CDR3 DNA reads as TGTGCCAGCAGGCCGGGCGGGGGGGCCTCCTACGAGCAGTACTTC.

The V gene is TRBV7-2, the J gene TRBJ2-7; D not certain. This CDR3 is built from 14 residues. Trimming left V 1 base short and J 3 bases short, with 10 bases between. Germline-derived CDR1 and CDR2 are SGHTA and FQGNSA. CDR3 protein: CASSLGIGIYEQYF. CDR3 DNA: TGTGCCAGCAGCTTAGGAATAGGGATCTACGAGCAGTACTTC.

V usage is TRBV30 and J usage is TRBJ2-2, with D perhaps matching TRBD1 or TRBD2 (5 bases each). This CDR3 has 13 amino acids. V was cut by 3 bases and J by 3 bases, with 8 bases left in between. Germline CDR1 is GTSNPN and CDR2 is SVGIG (reference sequence). The CDR3 region is CAWRGDHTGELFF. The CDR3 DNA sequence: TGTGCCTGGAGGGGGGATCACACCGGGGAGCTGTTTTTT.

The chain links TRBV30 to TRBJ1-2; tentative D call: TRBD1 (5 bases). The germline V gene has CDR1 GTSNPN and CDR2 SVGIG (reference sequence). This CDR3 has 14 amino acids. Deletions cut 2 bases from V and 8 bases from J, with 18 bases between. This CDR3 is CAWSLGPQADGYTF. CDR3 bases: TGTGCCTGGAGTTTGGGACCCCAAGCGGACGGCTACACCTTC.

The chain recombines TRBV7-9 with TRBJ1-4; TRBD1 matches at 8 bases. Germline V lookup: CDR1 SEHNR, CDR2 FQNEAQ (reference sequence). The V and J ends lost 4 bases and 7 bases, in that order; junction bases with no gene match: 8. This CDR3 is 15 amino acids long. CDR3 amino acids: CASSSGGGQGEKLFF. The CDR3 DNA reads as TGTGCCAGCAGCTCGGGGGGAGGACAGGGTGAAAAACTGTTTTTT.

The chain uses TRBV11-2 and TRBJ2-1; D gene ambiguous. The CDR3 contains 11 residues. Germline V gives CDR1 SGHAT, CDR2 FQNNGV. Trimming took off 4 bases at V and 14 bases at J, with 12 bases between the two ends. CDR3 DNA sequence: TGTGCCAGCAGCTCCGGCCCAGCTGAGTTCTTC. Translating it yields CASSSGPAEFF. The whole variable domain, filled in from reference TRBV11-2 and TRBJ2-1, reads EAGVAQSPRYKIIEKRQSVAFWCNPISGHATLYWYQQILGQGPKLLIQFQNNGVVDDSQLPKDRFSAERLKGVDSTLKIQPAKLEDSAVYLCASSSGPAEFFGPGTRLTVL.

Concerning this clone: It may be a read error: a sequence one base away is much more abundant. V usage is TRBV7-2 and J usage is TRBJ2-7, with D possibly TRBD1 on 6 matching bases. Trimming took 3 bases from V and 1 from J, leaving 7 bases between them. The germline V gene has CDR1 SGHTA and CDR2 FQGNSA. The CDR3 sequence is 13 residues long. The CDR3 region has the DNA TGTGCCAGCAGCTTCGGACAGTCCTACGAGCAGTACTTC. It codes for CASSFGQSYEQYF.

As regards this clone: The same CDR3 also results from other DNA sequences found in this sample. CDR3 loop: CASSPDSSGNTIYF. The CDR3 bases are TGTGCCAGCTCACCGGACAGCTCTGGAAACACCATATATTTT. This rearrangement joins TRBV18 to TRBJ1-3, with a tentative D call TRBD1 (6 bases). There are 14 residues in the CDR3. V was trimmed by 3 bases and J by 0 bases, leaving 6 bases between them. CDR1 is KGHSH, CDR2 LQKENI, per germline.

This clone was seen a handful of times. The chain employs TRBV5-1 and TRBJ1-6, with TRBD1 matching over 7 bases. The CDR3 has 14 amino acids. The V and J ends lost 0 bases and 7 bases, in that order; junction bases with no gene match: 1. The germline CDR1 and CDR2 sequences are SGHRS and YFSETQ. The CDR3 sequence is CASSLGDSNSPLHF. In DNA form, the CDR3 reads TGCGCCAGCAGCTTGGGGGACAGCAATTCACCCCTCCACTTT. Full variable domain (outside the CDR3, taken from reference TRBV5-1 and TRBJ1-6): KAGVTQTPRYLIKTRGQQVTLSCSPISGHRSVSWYQQTPGQGLQFLFEYFSETQRNKGNFPGRFSGRQFSNSRSEMNVSTLELGDSALYLCASSLGDSNSPLHFGNGTRLTVT.

This chain connects TRBV7-9 to TRBJ2-7; 7 positions agree with TRBD2. Per the germline V gene, CDR1 is SEHNR and CDR2 is FQNEAQ (reference sequence). This CDR3 region has 17 residues. The V segment lost 2 bases and the J segment 0 bases; nucleotides outside the gene matches: 10. In DNA form, the CDR3 reads TGTGCCAGCAGCTTAAGCGCTACAGCGGGACCCTCCTACGAGCAGTACTTC. Translating it yields CASSLSATAGPSYEQYF.

V is TRBV5-8 and J is TRBJ1-2; TRBD1 is a possible D gene (5 bases). Germline V gene data show CDR1 as SGHTS and CDR2 as YDEGEE. The germline V and J ends were trimmed by 2 bases and 7 bases, with 9 bases remaining between them. The CDR3 has 12 residues. The CDR3 region has the DNA TGTGCCAGCAGCTTCGGGGGATCTGGCTACACCTTC. It yields the protein CASSFGGSGYTF.

This rearrangement joins TRBV11-2 to TRBJ2-2; possibly TRBD1 for D (6 bases). The CDR3 consists of 16 residues. Trimming cost V 7 bases and J 2 bases, with 17 bases left between them. Germline values: CDR1 SGHAT, CDR2 FQNNGV. Here the CDR3 reads CASTRTGGYNTGELFF. CDR3 nucleotide sequence: TGTGCCAGCACCCGAACTGGGGGCTACAACACCGGGGAGCTGTTTTTT.

The V gene is TRBV27, the J gene TRBJ2-2; 8 bases line up with TRBD1. V shed 7 bases and J 5 bases; nucleotides not matched to a gene: 3. Germline CDR1 reads MNHEY; CDR2 reads SMNVEV (reference sequence). The CDR3 extends over 13 amino acids. The DNA for the CDR3 is TGTGCCAGCACCAGGGGGCGGACCGGGGAGCTGTTTTTT. Amino acids: CASTRGRTGELFF.

The sample holds many counts of this clone. The V gene is TRBV11-1, the J gene TRBJ1-1; perhaps TRBD1 as D (5 bases). The CDR3 extends over 15 amino acids. CDR1 is SGHAT, CDR2 FQDESV, per germline (reference sequence). V gave up 5 bases and J gave up 1 base, with 14 bases separating them. In DNA form, the CDR3 reads TGTGCCAGCAGCCCGCGGGACCAGAGGAACACTGAAGCTTTCTTT. Translation: CASSPRDQRNTEAFF.

Comments on this clone: Other nucleotide sequences from this sample produce the same CDR3. The chain is built from TRBV30 and TRBJ1-4; no clear D. This CDR3 contains 11 residues. Trimming left V 1 base short and J 6 bases short, with 3 bases between. Germline CDR1 is GTSNPN and CDR2 is SVGIG (reference sequence). CDR3 sequence: CAWSGDEKLFF. CDR3 DNA: TGTGCCTGGAGTGGGGATGAAAAACTGTTTTTT.

The rearrangement links TRBV2 to TRBJ1-6, with D maybe TRBD1 (6 bases). Trimming shortened V by 10 bases and J by 10 bases, and 17 bases separated the two germline ends. Germline assignment: CDR1 SNHLY and CDR2 FYNNEI. CDR3 size: 13 residues. The CDR3 reads CATTQGLRSPLHF. Written as DNA, the CDR3 is TGTGCCACCACACAGGGTTTAAGATCACCCCTCCACTTT.

In DNA form, the CDR3 reads TGTGCCAGCGGTAGGCCATTCACCGGGGAGCTGTTTTTT. This sequence encodes CASGRPFTGELFF. This rearrangement joins TRBV6-1 to TRBJ2-2; no clear D. The germline CDR1 and CDR2 sequences are MNHNS and SASEGT. The CDR3 has 13 amino acids. The ends were cut back, 8 bases at V and 4 bases at J, with 11 bases in the middle.

The chain joins TRBV30 to TRBJ1-3, with 11 bases matching TRBD1. The germline gives CDR1 GTSNPN, CDR2 SVGIG (reference sequence). V was clipped by 5 bases and J by 1 base; unmatched bases: 4. This CDR3 contains 15 residues. CDR3 sequence (DNA): TGTGCCTGGGGGACAGGGGGGCTTTCTGGAAACACCATATATTTT. Protein: CAWGTGGLSGNTIYF.